A selection of T cell receptor beta chains follows, all from one sample in a study of cytomegalovirus exposure and HLA in healthy donors. Here immunoSEQ multiplex PCR was the method, and the copy in TCRdb shows in-frame clones only, minus some. Of about 160,000 clones in the sample, less than 80% are singletons; the top ten hold approximately 2%. Sequencing was performed on PBMCs. The receptors here all came from a man in his forties or fifties in good health and CMV-seronegative. Each CDR3 is given with its conserved first and last residue. The order of the fields is clone size, D gene, J gene, V gene, CDR3 DNA, CDR3 protein. The D gene is left open where the match is weak. Only some rows state a clone size, as once, few, many or a class for expanded clones.

clone size: NA
D gene: TRBD1
J gene: TRBJ2-7
V gene: TRBV30
CDR3 DNA: TGTGCCTGGAGTGTACTCGGACAGGGTGGCGAGCAGTACTTC
CDR3 protein: CAWSVLGQGGEQYF

clone size: NA
D gene: TRBD2
J gene: TRBJ2-1
V gene: TRBV7-9
CDR3 DNA: TGTGCCAGCAGCTTCGATGGACTAGCGGGCCTCGATGAGCAGTTCTTC
CDR3 protein: CASSFDGLAGLDEQFF

clone size: NA
D gene: NA
J gene: TRBJ1-1
V gene: TRBV27
CDR3 DNA: TGTGCCAGCAGTTTGGCTGGGACACTTAACACTGAAGCTTTCTTT
CDR3 protein: CASSLAGTLNTEAFF

clone size: NA
D gene: NA
J gene: TRBJ2-2
V gene: TRBV5-1
CDR3 DNA: TGCGCCAGCAGCCCACGATCCGGGAACACCGGGGAGCTGTTTTTT
CDR3 protein: CASSPRSGNTGELFF

clone size: NA
D gene: NA
J gene: TRBJ1-4
V gene: TRBV2
CDR3 DNA: TGTGCCAGCAGTGACCTGACAGTCTCTAATGAAAAACTGTTTTTT
CDR3 protein: CASSDLTVSNEKLFF

clone size: once
D gene: NA
J gene: TRBJ2-3
V gene: TRBV5-4
CDR3 DNA: TGTGCCAGCAGCCGACAAGTTCGAGATACGCAGTATTTT
CDR3 protein: CASSRQVRDTQYF

clone size: NA
D gene: TRBD2
J gene: TRBJ2-1
V gene: TRBV5-1
CDR3 DNA: TGCGCCAGCAGCGGAAGGACTAGCGGGAGTAACAATGAGCAGTTCTTC
CDR3 protein: CASSGRTSGSNNEQFF

clone size: NA
D gene: TRBD1
J gene: TRBJ1-1
V gene: TRBV4-1
CDR3 DNA: TGCGCCAGCAGCCCCTTAACCGGGACAGGCTTAGGCACTGAAGCTTTCTTT
CDR3 protein: CASSPLTGTGLGTEAFF

clone size: NA
D gene: NA
J gene: TRBJ2-7
V gene: TRBV28
CDR3 DNA: TGTGCCAGCAGTTTATACCTGGGCAGAAACTACGAGCAGTACTTC
CDR3 protein: CASSLYLGRNYEQYF

clone size: NA
D gene: TRBD2
J gene: TRBJ2-1
V gene: TRBV7-9
CDR3 DNA: TGTGCCAGCCGGTGGGAGGGATTAGGTGAGCAGTTCTTC
CDR3 protein: CASRWEGLGEQFF

clone size: NA
D gene: TRBD2
J gene: TRBJ2-5
V gene: TRBV29-1
CDR3 DNA: TGCAGCGTTACTGGGGGGGGAGAGACCCAGTACTTC
CDR3 protein: CSVTGGGETQYF

clone size: NA
D gene: NA
J gene: TRBJ2-2
V gene: TRBV2
CDR3 DNA: TGTGCCAGCGGAGGGTCAGCGACCGGGGAGCTGTTTTTT
CDR3 protein: CASGGSATGELFF